What follows describes a single TCR beta chain. It differs at one base from a far larger clone, so likely a read error. Trimming removed 5 bases from V and 6 bases from J, with 14 bases in between. This CDR3 region has 13 residues. Germline V gene data show CDR1 as MRHNA and CDR2 as SNTAGT. The sample originates from a study of prognosis after radiotherapy for stage I lung cancer. Two-round multiplex PCR amplified TCR beta CDR3 from genomic DNA. First-round PCR used primers specific to each TRBV and TRBJ gene. TCRdb passed the multiplex PCR reads through MiXCR, listing each CDR3 protein once. The table has more than 30,000 distinct CDR3 sequences, about 40% seen once.

The rearrangement links TRBV6-4 to TRBJ2-7, with D possibly being TRBD1 (5 bases). Source: PBMCs, taken before or after stereotactic body radiation therapy (not recorded which). This clonotype was obtained from a donor over 45 with non-small cell lung cancer. CDR3 loop: CASSYPTDREQYF. The CDR3 DNA is TGTGCCAGCAGTTACCCGACAGATCGCGAGCAGTACTTC.